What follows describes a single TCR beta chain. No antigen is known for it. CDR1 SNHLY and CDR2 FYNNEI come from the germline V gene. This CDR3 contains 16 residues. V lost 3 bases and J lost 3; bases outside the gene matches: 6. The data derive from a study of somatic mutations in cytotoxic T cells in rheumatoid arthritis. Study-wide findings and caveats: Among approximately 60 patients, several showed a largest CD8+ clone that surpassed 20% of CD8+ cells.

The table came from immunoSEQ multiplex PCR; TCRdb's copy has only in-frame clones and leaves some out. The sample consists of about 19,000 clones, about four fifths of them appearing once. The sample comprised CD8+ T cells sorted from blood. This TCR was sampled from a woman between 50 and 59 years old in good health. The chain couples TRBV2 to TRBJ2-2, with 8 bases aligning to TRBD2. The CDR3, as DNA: TGTGCCAGCAGTGATAAGGTAGCGGGGTACACCGGGGAGCTGTTTTTT. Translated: CASSDKVAGYTGELFF.